The present TCR beta chain was sequenced within a study of long-term antiretroviral therapy in people with HIV. Points on this clone: Antigen: not known.

At the survey level, the v3.0 immunoSEQ assay was run. The assay was immunoSEQ multiplex PCR, and TCRdb's table has in-frame clones only and misses some. The data hold around 20,000 clones, with 65% to 85% observed a single time. The V gene lost 4 bases and the J gene lost 8 bases, with 27 bases spanning the gap. Germline lookup yields CDR1 SGDLS and CDR2 YYNGEE. The CDR3 has 17 residues. General observations from the study: Within the repertoire, clones expanded before ART were dominant at all time points. Upon ART, diversity increased but remained lower than transplant donor controls. Versus controls, repertoires in people with HIV had narrower CDR3 length ranges.

Cryopreserved PBMC, at about 0.9-11 million per sample, were present before DNA extraction. The input for sequencing was unsorted PBMCs, taken 0.9 years after starting antiretroviral therapy. The receptor was derived from a man aged 18 to 29 with HIV. The chain uses TRBV9 and TRBJ1-2; perhaps TRBD1 as D (6 bases). The CDR3 sequence: CASSPPSQGQGLNGYTF. The DNA for the CDR3 is TGTGCCAGCAGCCCCCCCAGCCAGGGACAAGGGCTAAACGGCTACACCTTC.